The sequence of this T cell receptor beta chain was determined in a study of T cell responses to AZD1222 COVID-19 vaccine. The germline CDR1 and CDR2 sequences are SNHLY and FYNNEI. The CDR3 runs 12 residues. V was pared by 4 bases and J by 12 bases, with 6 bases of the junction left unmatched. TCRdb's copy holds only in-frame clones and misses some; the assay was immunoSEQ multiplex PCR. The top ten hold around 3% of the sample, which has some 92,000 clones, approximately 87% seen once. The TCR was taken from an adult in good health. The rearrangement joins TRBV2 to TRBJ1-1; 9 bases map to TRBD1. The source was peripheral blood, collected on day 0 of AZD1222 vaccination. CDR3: CASSATGGVTFF. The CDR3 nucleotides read TGTGCCAGCAGTGCCACAGGGGGCGTAACTTTCTTT.